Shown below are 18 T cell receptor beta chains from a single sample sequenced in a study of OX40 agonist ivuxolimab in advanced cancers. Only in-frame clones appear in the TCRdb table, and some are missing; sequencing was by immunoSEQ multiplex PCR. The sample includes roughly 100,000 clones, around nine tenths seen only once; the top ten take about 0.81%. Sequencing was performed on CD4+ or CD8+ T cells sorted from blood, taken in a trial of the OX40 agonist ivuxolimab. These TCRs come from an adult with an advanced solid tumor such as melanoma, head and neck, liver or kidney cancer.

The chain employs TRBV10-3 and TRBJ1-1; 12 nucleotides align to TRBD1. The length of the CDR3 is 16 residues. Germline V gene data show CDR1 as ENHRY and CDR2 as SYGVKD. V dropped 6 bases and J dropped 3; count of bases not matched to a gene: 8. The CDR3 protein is CAIRRDRGRVDTEAFF. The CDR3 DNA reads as TGTGCCATCAGACGGGACAGGGGGCGGGTTGACACTGAAGCTTTCTTT.

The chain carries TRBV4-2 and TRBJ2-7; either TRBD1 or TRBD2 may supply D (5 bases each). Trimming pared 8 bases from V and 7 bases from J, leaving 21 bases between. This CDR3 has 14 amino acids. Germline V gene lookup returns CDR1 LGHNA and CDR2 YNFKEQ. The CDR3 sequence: CASGPGQEMGEQYF. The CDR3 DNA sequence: TGTGCCAGCGGGCCGGGGCAGGAGATGGGGGAGCAGTACTTC.

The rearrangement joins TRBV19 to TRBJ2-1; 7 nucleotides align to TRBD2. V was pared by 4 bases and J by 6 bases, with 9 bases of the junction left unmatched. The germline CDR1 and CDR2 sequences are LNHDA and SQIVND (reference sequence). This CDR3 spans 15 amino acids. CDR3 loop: CASSTPGRVVNEQFF. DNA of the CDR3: TGTGCCAGTAGTACCCCAGGGAGGGTGGTCAATGAGCAGTTCTTC. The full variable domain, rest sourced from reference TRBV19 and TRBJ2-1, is DGGITQSPKYLFRKEGQNVTLSCEQNLNHDAMYWYRQDPGQGLRLIYYSQIVNDFQKGDIAEGYSVSREKKESFPLTVTSAQKNPTAFYLCASSTPGRVVNEQFFGPGTRLTVL.

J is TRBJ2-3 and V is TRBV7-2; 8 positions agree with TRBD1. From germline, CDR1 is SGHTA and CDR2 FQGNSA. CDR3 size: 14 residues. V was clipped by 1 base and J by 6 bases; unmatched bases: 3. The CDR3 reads CASSLGQGADTQYF. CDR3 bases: TGTGCCAGCAGCTTAGGCCAGGGGGCGGATACGCAGTATTTT. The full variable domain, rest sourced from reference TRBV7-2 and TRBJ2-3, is GAGVSQSPSNKVTEKGKDVELRCDPISGHTALYWYRQSLGQGLEFLIYFQGNSAPDKSGLPSDRFSAERTGGSVSTLTIQRTQQEDSAVYLCASSLGQGADTQYFGPGTRLTVL.

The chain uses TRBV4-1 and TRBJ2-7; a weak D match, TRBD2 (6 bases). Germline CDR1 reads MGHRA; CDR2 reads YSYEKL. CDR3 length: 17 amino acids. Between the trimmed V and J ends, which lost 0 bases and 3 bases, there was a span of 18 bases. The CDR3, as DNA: TGCGCCAGCAGCCAAGACGCCCGATTAGTGGGGGGCTACGAGCAGTACTTC. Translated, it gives CASSQDARLVGGYEQYF.

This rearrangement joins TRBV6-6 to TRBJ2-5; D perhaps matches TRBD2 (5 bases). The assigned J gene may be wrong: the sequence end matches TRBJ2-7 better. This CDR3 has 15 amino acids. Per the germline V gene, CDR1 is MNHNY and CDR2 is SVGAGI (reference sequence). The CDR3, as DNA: TGTGCCAGCAGTTACTCCGGCGGACTCCCCTACGAGCAGTACTTC. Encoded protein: CASSYSGGLPYEQYF.

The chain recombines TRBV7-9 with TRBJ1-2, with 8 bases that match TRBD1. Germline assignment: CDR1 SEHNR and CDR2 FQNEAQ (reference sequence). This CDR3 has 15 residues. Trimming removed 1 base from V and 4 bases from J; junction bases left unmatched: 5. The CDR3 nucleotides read TGTGCCAGCAGCTTAGGTCTAACAGGGGGCTATGGCTACACCTTC. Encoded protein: CASSLGLTGGYGYTF.

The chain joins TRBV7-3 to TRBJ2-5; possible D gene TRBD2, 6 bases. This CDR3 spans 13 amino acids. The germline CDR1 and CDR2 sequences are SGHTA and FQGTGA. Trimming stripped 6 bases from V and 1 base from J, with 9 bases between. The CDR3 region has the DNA TGTGCCAGCAGTGTCGGGGGCCAAGAGACCCAGTACTTC. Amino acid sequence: CASSVGGQETQYF.

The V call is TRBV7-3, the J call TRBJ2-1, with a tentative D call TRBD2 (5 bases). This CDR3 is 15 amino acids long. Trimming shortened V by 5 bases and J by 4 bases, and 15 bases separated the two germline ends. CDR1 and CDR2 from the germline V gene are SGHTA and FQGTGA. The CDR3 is CASSPLAGPYNEQFF. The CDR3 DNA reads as TGTGCCAGCAGCCCCCTTGCGGGCCCATACAATGAGCAGTTCTTC.

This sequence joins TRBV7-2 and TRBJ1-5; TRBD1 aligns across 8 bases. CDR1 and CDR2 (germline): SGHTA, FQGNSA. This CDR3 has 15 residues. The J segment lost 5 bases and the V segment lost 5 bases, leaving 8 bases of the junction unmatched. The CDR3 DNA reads TGTGCCAGCAGCCCGAGGACAGGGACGGATCAGCCCCAGCATTTT. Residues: CASSPRTGTDQPQHF.

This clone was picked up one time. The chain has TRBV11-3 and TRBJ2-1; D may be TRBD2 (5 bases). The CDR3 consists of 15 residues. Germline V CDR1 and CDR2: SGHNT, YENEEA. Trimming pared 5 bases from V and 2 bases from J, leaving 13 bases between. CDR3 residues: CASSRSGSAYNEQFF. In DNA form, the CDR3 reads TGTGCCAGCAGCCGGAGCGGATCAGCCTACAATGAGCAGTTCTTC.

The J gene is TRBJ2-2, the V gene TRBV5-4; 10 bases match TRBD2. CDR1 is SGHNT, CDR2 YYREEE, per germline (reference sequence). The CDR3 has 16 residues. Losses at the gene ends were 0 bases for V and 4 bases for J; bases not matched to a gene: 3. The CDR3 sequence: CASSLEAGGSTGELFF. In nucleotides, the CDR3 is TGTGCCAGCAGCTTGGAAGCGGGAGGGTCCACCGGGGAGCTGTTTTTT.

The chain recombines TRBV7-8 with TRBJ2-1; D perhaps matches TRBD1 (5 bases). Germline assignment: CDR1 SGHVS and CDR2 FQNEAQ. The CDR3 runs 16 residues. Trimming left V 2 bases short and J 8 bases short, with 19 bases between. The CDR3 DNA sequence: TGTGCCAGCAGCTTAATCGGCTGGCTGGCCAGGGATGAGCAGTTCTTC. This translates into CASSLIGWLARDEQFF.

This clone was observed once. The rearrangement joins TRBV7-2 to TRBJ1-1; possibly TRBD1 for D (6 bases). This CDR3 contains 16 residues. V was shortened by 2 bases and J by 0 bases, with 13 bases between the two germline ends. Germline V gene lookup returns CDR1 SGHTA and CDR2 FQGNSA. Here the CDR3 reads CASSLRRGGMNTEAFF. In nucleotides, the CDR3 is TGTGCCAGCAGCTTAAGAAGGGGGGGTATGAACACTGAAGCTTTCTTT.

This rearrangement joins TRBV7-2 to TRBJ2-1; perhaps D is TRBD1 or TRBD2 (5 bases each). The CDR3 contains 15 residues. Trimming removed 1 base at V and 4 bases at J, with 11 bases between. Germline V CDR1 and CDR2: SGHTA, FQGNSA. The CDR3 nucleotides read TGTGCCAGCAGCTTAGACGGGGCAAGATACAATGAGCAGTTCTTC. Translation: CASSLDGARYNEQFF. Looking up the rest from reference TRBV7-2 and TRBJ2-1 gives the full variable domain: GAGVSQSPSNKVTEKGKDVELRCDPISGHTALYWYRQSLGQGLEFLIYFQGNSAPDKSGLPSDRFSAERTGGSVSTLTIQRTQQEDSAVYLCASSLDGARYNEQFFGPGTRLTVL.

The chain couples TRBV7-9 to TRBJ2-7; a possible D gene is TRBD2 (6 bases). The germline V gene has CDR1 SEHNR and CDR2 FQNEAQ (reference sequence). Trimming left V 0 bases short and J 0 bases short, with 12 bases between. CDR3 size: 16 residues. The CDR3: CASSLASGPSSYEQYF. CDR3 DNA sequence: TGTGCCAGCAGCTTAGCTAGCGGTCCGTCCTCCTACGAGCAGTACTTC.

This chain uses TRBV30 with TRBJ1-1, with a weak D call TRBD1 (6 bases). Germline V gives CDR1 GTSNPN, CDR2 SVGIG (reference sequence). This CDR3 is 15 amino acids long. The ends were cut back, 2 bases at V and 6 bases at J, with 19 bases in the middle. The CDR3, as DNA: TGTGCCTGGAGTCCCTTTGCGGGGGCCGTCTCTGAAGCTTTCTTT. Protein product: CAWSPFAGAVSEAFF.

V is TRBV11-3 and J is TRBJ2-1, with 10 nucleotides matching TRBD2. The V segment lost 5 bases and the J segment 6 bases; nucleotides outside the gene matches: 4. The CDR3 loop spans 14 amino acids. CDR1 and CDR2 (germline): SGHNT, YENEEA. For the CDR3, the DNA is TGTGCCAGCAGCGGCAGCGGGAGGGTCAATGAGCAGTTCTTC. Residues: CASSGSGRVNEQFF. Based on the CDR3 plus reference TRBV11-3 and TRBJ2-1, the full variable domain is EAGVVQSPRYKIIEKKQPVAFWCNPISGHNTLYWYLQNLGQGPELLIRYENEEAVDDSQLPKDRFSAERLKGVDSTLKIQPAELGDSAVYLCASSGSGRVNEQFFGPGTRLTVL.